One and the same sample provided the 10 T cell receptor beta chains below, sequenced in a study of shared clonotypes between healthy human individuals. Method: immunoSEQ multiplex PCR; TCRdb's copy keeps in-frame clones and lacks some. Among about 100,000 clones listed, 68% were seen once. The sequencing sample was made of memory CD8+ T cells sorted from blood. Subset: CD45RO+ cells pooled with CCR7-negative TemRA cells. These receptors were collected from a man aged 30-40 years in good health.

This chain connects TRBV9 to TRBJ2-2; TRBD2 matches at 12 bases. The junction had 17 bases not matched to a gene; V was cut back by 4 bases and J by 7 bases. CDR3 length: 19 residues. Germline CDR1 and CDR2: SGDLS and YYNGEE. CDR3 sequence reads: CASSPLGPLAGGDSGELFF. In DNA, the CDR3 is TGTGCCAGCAGCCCCCTAGGCCCTCTAGCGGGAGGGGATAGCGGGGAGCTGTTTTTT.

The chain carries TRBV11-3 and TRBJ2-7; TRBD2 matches at 8 bases. CDR3 length equals 15 residues. Losses at the gene ends were 1 base for V and 5 bases for J; bases not matched to a gene: 7. Germline V gene data show CDR1 as SGHNT and CDR2 as YENEEA. CDR3 bases: TGTGCCAGCAGCTTAGTGGATAGCGGGAAAGACGAGCAGTACTTC. Translating it yields CASSLVDSGKDEQYF.

Comment on this clone: One base away lies a much larger clone, so this may be a sequencing read error. CDR3 in amino acids: CASSLLGQGHSRANVLTF. The DNA of the CDR3 is TGTGCCAGCAGCTTGCTGGGACAGGGTCACTCTAGGGCCAACGTCCTGACTTTC. The chain links TRBV5-8 to TRBJ2-6, with 9 bases matching TRBD1. This CDR3 spans 18 amino acids. In germline, CDR1 is SGHTS, CDR2 YDEGEE.

The gene calls are TRBV19 and TRBJ2-7; weak D call: TRBD2 (5 bases). This CDR3 is built from 13 residues. Trimming left V 6 bases short and J 6 bases short, with 15 bases between. Germline CDR1 reads LNHDA; CDR2 reads SQIVND (reference sequence). The CDR3 bases are TGTGCCAGTAGCCCCGGGGTGAGTAGCGAGCAGTACTTC. Amino acids: CASSPGVSSEQYF.

The chain combines TRBV7-2 with TRBJ1-5; possible D gene TRBD1, 5 bases. Germline V gene data show CDR1 as SGHTA and CDR2 as FQGNSA. Trimming removed 3 bases from V and 3 bases from J, with 9 bases in between. CDR3 length: 14 residues. CDR3 region: CASSFGAVNQPQHF. As DNA, the CDR3 is TGTGCCAGCAGCTTCGGGGCAGTCAATCAGCCCCAGCATTTT.

This sequence joins TRBV4-3 and TRBJ2-1; the match to TRBD2 covers 13 bases. Trimming cost V 3 bases and J 1 base; bases outside gene matches: 6. In germline, CDR1 is LGHNA, CDR2 YSLEER. This CDR3 region has 18 residues. CDR3 coding DNA: TGCGCCAGCAGCCAGGGACTAGCGGGAAAAAAGTCCTACAATGAGCAGTTCTTC. It yields the protein CASSQGLAGKKSYNEQFF.

This sequence joins TRBV7-2 and TRBJ1-2, with D uncertain. The length of the CDR3 is 13 residues. Germline V gene lookup returns CDR1 SGHTA and CDR2 FQGNSA. The V end lost 2 bases, the J end lost 4 bases, and 8 bases lay between the germline ends. The CDR3 sequence: CASSLFEGYGYTF. The CDR3 region has the DNA TGTGCCAGCAGCTTATTTGAGGGCTATGGCTACACCTTC. Using reference TRBV7-2 and TRBJ1-2 for the parts outside the CDR3, the full variable domain is GAGVSQSPSNKVTEKGKDVELRCDPISGHTALYWYRQSLGQGLEFLIYFQGNSAPDKSGLPSDRFSAERTGGSVSTLTIQRTQQEDSAVYLCASSLFEGYGYTFGSGTRLTVV.

This chain connects TRBV28 to TRBJ1-2; D is perhaps TRBD1 (6 bases). The germline V and J ends were trimmed by 6 bases and 7 bases, with 15 bases remaining between them. This CDR3 is built from 13 residues. CDR1 and CDR2 from the germline V gene are MDHEN and SYDVKM. The CDR3 loop reads CASSPVQGFGYTF. CDR3 sequence (DNA): TGTGCCAGCAGCCCCGTCCAGGGGTTTGGCTACACCTTC.

The chain has TRBV20-1 and TRBJ1-2; 8 bases fit TRBD1. V was pared by 5 bases and J by 5 bases, with 1 base of the junction left unmatched. Germline-derived CDR1 and CDR2 are DFQATT and SNEGSKA (reference sequence). CDR3 size: 11 residues. CDR3 bases: TGCAGTGCTGGGACAGGTTATGGCTACACCTTC. Translating gives CSAGTGYGYTF.

The rearrangement links TRBV5-1 to TRBJ2-5; 9 bases align to TRBD1. V lost 4 bases and J lost 2; bases outside the gene matches: 3. Looked up from germline, CDR1 is SGHRS and CDR2 is YFSETQ. The CDR3 contains 14 residues. CDR3 in amino acids: CASSRTGDQETQYF. CDR3 bases: TGCGCCAGCAGCCGGACAGGGGATCAAGAGACCCAGTACTTC.